The 18 T cell receptor beta chains presented below share a single source sample, sequenced in a study of T cell responses to AZD1222 COVID-19 vaccine (dated by TCRdb to the early 2020s). Library generation was performed with the immunoSEQ multiplex PCR assay. Not all clones reach the TCRdb copy of this immuneACCESS table, which keeps in-frame sequences only. Checked studies attribute under half of the gap to unresolved V genes and leave the rest unexplained. The sample has approximately 120,000 clones on record, 92% of them singletons. The ten largest account for 0.9% to 1.2% of the sample. This sample's time point label indicates: baseline before first vaccination. Source: peripheral blood, taken on day 0 of AZD1222 vaccination. Receptors originate from an adult in good health.

This clone was observed once. The chain recombines TRBV18 with TRBJ2-2; 9 nucleotides line up with TRBD2. CDR1 and CDR2 (germline): KGHSH, LQKENI. CDR3 length: 19 residues. Losses at the gene ends were 4 bases for V and 3 bases for J; bases not matched to a gene: 15. The CDR3 reads CASSLRSVAGGPDTGELFF. The CDR3 nucleotides read TGTGCCAGCTCACTGCGATCCGTCGCGGGAGGGCCTGACACCGGGGAGCTGTTTTTT. Using reference TRBV18 and TRBJ2-2 for the parts outside the CDR3, the full variable domain is NAGVMQNPRHLVRRRGQEARLRCSPMKGHSHVYWYRQLPEEGLKFMVYLQKENIIDESGMPKERFSAEFPKEGPSILRIQQVVRGDSAAYFCASSLRSVAGGPDTGELFFGEGSRLTVL.

V and J are TRBV9 and TRBJ1-2, with TRBD1 as a possible D gene (5 bases). Between the trimmed V and J ends, which lost 2 bases and 0 bases, there was a span of 20 bases. CDR3 length: 18 residues. CDR1 is SGDLS and CDR2 is YYNGEE in the germline V gene. CDR3 coding DNA: TGTGCCAGCAGCGTGACGACCACCTTGACAGCCGCTAACTATGGCTACACCTTC. It translates to CASSVTTTLTAANYGYTF.

This sequence joins TRBV28 and TRBJ2-7; maybe TRBD2 (6 bases). Trimming shortened V by 11 bases and J by 0 bases, and 14 bases separated the two germline ends. The germline CDR1 and CDR2 sequences are MDHEN and SYDVKM. This CDR3 has 13 amino acids. The CDR3 DNA is TGTGCCGGGCGGGGACGGAGCTCCTACGAGCAGTACTTC. This codes for CAGRGRSSYEQYF.

J is TRBJ2-5 and V is TRBV7-9, with D possibly matching TRBD1 (6 bases). The germline V gene has CDR1 SEHNR and CDR2 FQNEAQ (reference sequence). Trimming cost V 1 base and J 0 bases, with 12 bases left between them. The CDR3 is 16 residues long. The CDR3 DNA follows: TGTGCCAGCAGCTTAGGGGGGACACAGTACCAAGAGACCCAGTACTTC. Protein product: CASSLGGTQYQETQYF.

This clone came up once. The chain has TRBV2 and TRBJ2-7; D is unresolved. The CDR3 contains 13 residues. V lost 10 bases, J lost 2 bases, and 15 bases lay in between. Per the germline V gene, CDR1 is SNHLY and CDR2 is FYNNEI. For the CDR3, the DNA is TGTGCCACCAAAGACTCGACCACCTACGAGCAGTACTTC. Encoded protein: CATKDSTTYEQYF.

The rearrangement links TRBV30 to TRBJ1-1; maybe TRBD1 (5 bases). V lost 3 bases and J lost 4, with 12 bases in between. This CDR3 has 13 amino acids. CDR1 is GTSNPN, CDR2 SVGIG, per germline (reference sequence). CDR3 in amino acids: CAWRDPGGTEAFF. The CDR3 DNA reads as TGTGCCTGGAGAGACCCGGGGGGCACTGAAGCTTTCTTT.

This clone was seen more than once but under ten times. V and J are TRBV28 and TRBJ2-1; possible D gene TRBD1, 5 bases. Germline V CDR1 and CDR2: MDHEN, SYDVKM. This CDR3 is built from 16 residues. The germline V and J ends were trimmed by 7 bases and 4 bases, with 20 bases remaining between them. This CDR3 reads CASTPHLGRGYNEQFF. The CDR3 bases are TGTGCCAGCACCCCCCATCTGGGTAGGGGATACAATGAGCAGTTCTTC.

The chain has TRBV19 and TRBJ1-5; D is possibly TRBD1 (5 bases). Trimming shortened V by 8 bases and J by 0 bases, and 8 bases separated the two germline ends. In germline, CDR1 is LNHDA, CDR2 SQIVND (reference sequence). The CDR3 loop spans 13 amino acids. The CDR3 reads CASRGISNQPQHF. The CDR3 DNA reads as TGTGCCAGTCGGGGGATTAGCAATCAGCCCCAGCATTTT.

The gene calls are TRBV10-3 and TRBJ1-1; 10 bases line up with TRBD1. The germline V gene encodes CDR1 ENHRY and CDR2 SYGVKD. The CDR3 is 16 amino acids. J gave up 2 bases and V 6 bases, and 9 bases lay outside the gene matches. The CDR3 coding sequence is TGTGCCATCAGCGACAGGGGGCCCCGAAATAACACTGAAGCTTTCTTT. This translates into CAISDRGPRNNTEAFF.

The V call is TRBV10-3, the J call TRBJ2-7, with a tentative D call TRBD2 (5 bases). V shed 2 bases and J shed 2 bases, with 10 bases lying between them. The CDR3 consists of 14 residues. From germline, CDR1 is ENHRY and CDR2 SYGVKD. CDR3 residues: CAISEVVGAYEQYF. The DNA of the CDR3 is TGTGCCATCAGTGAGGTGGTGGGAGCCTACGAGCAGTACTTC.

The J gene is TRBJ1-2, the V gene TRBV29-1, with 8 bases aligning to TRBD1. V shed 0 bases, J shed 7 bases, and the junction held 4 bases outside the gene matches. This CDR3 comprises 13 residues. Germline V CDR1 and CDR2: SQVTM, ANQGSEA. The CDR3 region is CSVEDRGRAGYTF. The CDR3 bases are TGCAGCGTTGAAGACAGGGGGCGGGCTGGCTACACCTTC. The variable domain in full, completed from reference TRBV29-1 and TRBJ1-2, reads SAVISQKPSRDICQRGTSLTIQCQVDSQVTMMFWYRQQPGQSLTLIATANQGSEATYESGFVIDKFPISRPNLTFSTLTVSNMSPEDSSIYLCSVEDRGRAGYTFGSGTRLTVV.

The chain joins TRBV19 to TRBJ1-6, with D unresolved. CDR1 is LNHDA, CDR2 SQIVND, per germline (reference sequence). Trimming stripped 7 bases from V and 0 bases from J, with 25 bases between. The CDR3 loop spans 20 amino acids. The CDR3 DNA is TGTGCCAGTAAATCCCTTCACAACATCGGACGGGGCTCCTATAATTCACCCCTCCACTTT. Amino acid sequence: CASKSLHNIGRGSYNSPLHF. Using reference TRBV19 and TRBJ1-6 for the parts outside the CDR3, the full variable domain is DGGITQSPKYLFRKEGQNVTLSCEQNLNHDAMYWYRQDPGQGLRLIYYSQIVNDFQKGDIAEGYSVSREKKESFPLTVTSAQKNPTAFYLCASKSLHNIGRGSYNSPLHFGNGTRLTVT.

This clone appeared a single time. The chain joins TRBV4-2 to TRBJ1-3; D unclear. Germline CDR1 LGHNA, CDR2 YNFKEQ. CDR3 size: 13 residues. Trimming removed 4 bases at V and 0 bases at J, with 4 bases between. CDR3 sequence reads: CASSPPSGNTIYF. The CDR3 bases are TGTGCCAGCAGCCCCCCCTCTGGAAACACCATATATTTT.

The V and J genes are TRBV29-1 and TRBJ2-5; D may match TRBD1 or TRBD2 (6 bases each). The germline V and J ends were trimmed by 7 bases and 4 bases, with 19 bases remaining between them. Germline CDR1 SQVTM, CDR2 ANQGSEA. The CDR3 is made up of 14 amino acids. CDR3 protein: CSASRGGNGETQYF. The CDR3 region has the DNA TGCAGCGCCTCCAGAGGGGGGAACGGAGAGACCCAGTACTTC.

This clone has a single count. The chain recombines TRBV18 with TRBJ2-1; TRBD2 matches at 13 bases. The CDR3 sequence is 16 residues long. Germline CDR1 reads KGHSH; CDR2 reads LQKENI. The V segment lost 4 bases and the J segment 6 bases; nucleotides outside the gene matches: 6. The CDR3 coding sequence is TGTGCCAGCTCACGGGGACTAGCGGGAACGGGCAATGAGCAGTTCTTC. Translated: CASSRGLAGTGNEQFF.

The rearrangement uses TRBV29-1 and TRBJ1-1, with TRBD1 as a possible D gene (6 bases). Deletions cut 6 bases from V and 4 bases from J, with 12 bases between. Looked up from germline, CDR1 is SQVTM and CDR2 is ANQGSEA. This CDR3 has 12 amino acids. CDR3 bases: TGCAGCGTCCCTGGGGGGGCCACTGAAGCTTTCTTT. Translated, it gives CSVPGGATEAFF.

The CDR3, as DNA: TGTGCCAGCAGCTTAGTTGTCAGGAACACCGGGGAGCTGTTTTTT. Amino acids: CASSLVVRNTGELFF. V and J are TRBV7-8 and TRBJ2-2; D unresolved. The CDR3 has 15 residues. V was trimmed by 1 base and J by 1 base, leaving 7 bases between them. From germline, CDR1 is SGHVS and CDR2 FQNEAQ.

The CDR3 sequence is CASRRTGAGANVLTF. The CDR3, as DNA: TGTGCCAGCAGGCGTACAGGAGCTGGGGCCAACGTCCTGACTTTC. The rearrangement joins TRBV3-1 (or the pseudogene TRBV3-2) to TRBJ2-6; the D gene is possibly TRBD1 (5 bases). The CDR3 runs to 15 residues. V lost 6 bases and J lost 2, with 11 bases in between. In germline, CDR1 is LGHDT, CDR2 YNNKEL (reference sequence).